These 28 T cell receptor beta chains were sequenced from one sample in a study of shared clonotypes between healthy human individuals. Measured with immunoSEQ multiplex PCR; TCRdb has only the in-frame clones, and not every one. The sample includes 700,000 or so clones, 72% of them seen just once. The sample comprised memory CD4+ T cells sorted from blood. Subset of the sample: CD45RA-negative fraction. The receptors here all came from a woman aged 25-40 years in good health.

The chain employs TRBV23-1 and TRBJ2-6; 11 bases map to TRBD1. TRBV23-1 is identified as an open reading frame with a role that is uncertain. CDR3 length: 19 amino acids. V trimming: 10 bases; J trimming: 1 base; junction bases outside the gene matches: 15. The CDR3 nucleotides are TGCGCCACCCAACGGGACAGGGGGTTATTCGTATCTGGGGCCAACGTCCTGACTTTC. As protein: CATQRDRGLFVSGANVLTF.

The table lists this clone with a few counts. This CDR3 is also generated by other DNA sequences in the sample. The gene calls are TRBV2 and TRBJ1-2; D is undetermined. V gave up 7 bases and J gave up 2 bases, with 5 bases separating them. The germline CDR1 and CDR2 sequences are SNHLY and FYNNEI. The CDR3 length is 11 residues. This CDR3 reads CASNGNYGYTF. CDR3 DNA: TGTGCCAGCAATGGGAACTATGGCTACACCTTC.

The gene calls are TRBV5-1 and TRBJ2-5; D not resolved. V lost 6 bases and J 2 bases, leaving 11 bases between the germline ends. This CDR3 spans 13 amino acids. Germline lookup yields CDR1 SGHRS and CDR2 YFSETQ. As DNA, the CDR3 is TGCGCCAGCACCGGGCAGTTACAAGAGACCCAGTACTTC. Translated: CASTGQLQETQYF.

The chain is built from TRBV7-2 and TRBJ2-1; tentatively, D is TRBD1 or TRBD2 (6 bases each). Deletions cut 5 bases from V and 2 bases from J, with 16 bases between. The germline CDR1 and CDR2 sequences are SGHTA and FQGNSA. The CDR3 length is 16 residues. The chain's CDR3 is CASSPRGGSTYNEQFF. The CDR3 DNA is TGTGCCAGCAGCCCCCGAGGGGGGAGTACCTACAATGAGCAGTTCTTC.

This clone came up a few times. In DNA form, the CDR3 reads TGTGCCAGCTCACCTTCCCCGCTGGGGACTGAAGCTTTCTTT. Its translation is CASSPSPLGTEAFF. The chain is built from TRBV18 and TRBJ1-1; D is uncertain. The V end was cut by 3 bases, the J end by 5 bases, with 13 bases between. Germline-derived CDR1 and CDR2 are KGHSH and LQKENI. The CDR3 covers 14 residues.

The chain recombines TRBV4-1 with TRBJ2-7; 7 nucleotides agree with TRBD2. The CDR3 totals 13 residues. Germline-derived CDR1 and CDR2 are MGHRA and YSYEKL. Trimming cost V 0 bases and J 5 bases; bases outside gene matches: 1. Here the CDR3 DNA reads TGCGCCAGCAGCCAAGAGGGGGGGGACGAGCAGTACTTC. Amino acids: CASSQEGGDEQYF.

In its sample, this clone was seen once. The J gene is TRBJ2-7, the V gene TRBV28, with 7 nucleotides matching TRBD1. V lost 8 bases to trimming and J lost 4 bases; unmatched junction nucleotides: 11. The CDR3 consists of 14 residues. The germline V gene encodes CDR1 MDHEN and CDR2 SYDVKM. DNA of the CDR3: TGTGCCAGCGTTCCCGGGACAGATGAGTACGAGCAGTACTTC. It translates to CASVPGTDEYEQYF. Full variable domain (rest looked up from reference TRBV28 and TRBJ2-7): DVKVTQSSRYLVKRTGEKVFLECVQDMDHENMFWYRQDPGLGLRLIYFSYDVKMKEKGDIPEGYSVSREKKERFSLILESASTNQTSMYLCASVPGTDEYEQYFGPGTRLTVT.

The J gene is TRBJ2-1, the V gene TRBV11-3; the match to TRBD2 covers 10 bases. With V trimmed by 2 bases and J by 7 bases, 8 bases remained unmatched. Germline assignment: CDR1 SGHNT and CDR2 YENEEA. This CDR3 is 16 amino acids long. CDR3 residues: CASSLTAGGPGNEQFF. CDR3 DNA sequence: TGTGCCAGCAGCTTAACAGCGGGAGGGCCCGGGAATGAGCAGTTCTTC.

This clone was observed many times. The V gene is TRBV5-1, the J gene TRBJ2-3; 12 bases are shared with TRBD2. This CDR3 has 17 amino acids. CDR1 is SGHRS, CDR2 YFSETQ, per germline. The junction had 7 bases not matched to a gene; V was cut back by 5 bases and J by 0 bases. CDR3 DNA: TGCGCCAGCAGACCCGGACTAGCGGGGTATAGCACAGATACGCAGTATTTT. It codes for CASRPGLAGYSTDTQYF.

The chain couples TRBV5-8 to TRBJ2-2, with TRBD1 as a possible D gene (5 bases). The germline V gene encodes CDR1 SGHTS and CDR2 YDEGEE. The CDR3 spans 14 residues. V gave up 0 bases and J gave up 3 bases, with 6 bases separating them. CDR3 nucleotide sequence: TGTGCCAGCAGCTTGGGACAGCACACCGGGGAGCTGTTTTTT. Translation: CASSLGQHTGELFF.

The chain combines TRBV18 with TRBJ2-7, with TRBD1 identical over 8 bases. The CDR3 contains 15 residues. Germline trimming cut 3 bases from V and 3 bases from J; bases unmatched to any gene: 7. CDR1 is KGHSH and CDR2 is LQKENI in the germline V gene. The CDR3: CASSPPSGQGYEQYF. The CDR3 region has the DNA TGTGCCAGCTCACCCCCTTCAGGACAGGGCTACGAGCAGTACTTC.

This chain uses TRBV10-3 with TRBJ2-5, with 10 bases that match TRBD1. CDR1 ENHRY and CDR2 SYGVKD come from the germline V gene. The CDR3 consists of 15 residues. The V segment lost 3 bases and the J segment 9 bases; nucleotides outside the gene matches: 10. CDR3 residues: CAISDWGTGAGAQYF. The CDR3 DNA follows: TGTGCCATCAGTGATTGGGGGACAGGGGCAGGGGCCCAGTACTTC.

This chain links TRBV2 with TRBJ2-3; 9 bases agree with TRBD2. The CDR3 is 15 amino acids. V lost 6 bases and J lost 4; bases outside the gene matches: 8. Germline CDR1 reads SNHLY; CDR2 reads FYNNEI. The CDR3 nucleotides are TGTGCCAGCAGGCGACTAGCGGTAGAGGCAGATACGCAGTATTTT. Protein sequence: CASRRLAVEADTQYF.

Ten or more counts support this clone. The junction and the germline gene differ at one end; a read error may be behind it. The chain uses TRBV28 and TRBJ2-3; D is perhaps TRBD1 or TRBD2 (5 bases each). CDR1 MDHEN and CDR2 SYDVKM come from the germline V gene. CDR3 length: 12 residues. For the CDR3, the DNA is TGTGCCAGCAGTTTATTGGGGGAGACGCGGTATTTT. It specifies CASSLLGETRYF.

The genes are TRBV29-1 and TRBJ2-7; 7 nucleotides line up with TRBD2. There are 13 residues in the CDR3. The J segment lost 4 bases and the V segment lost 6 bases, leaving 9 bases of the junction unmatched. Germline-derived CDR1 and CDR2 are SQVTM and ANQGSEA. The CDR3 protein is CSVEGTGGYEQYF. CDR3 coding DNA: TGCAGCGTCGAGGGGACGGGGGGTTACGAGCAGTACTTC.

The chain combines TRBV18 with TRBJ2-7; D ambiguous. Germline-derived CDR1 and CDR2 are KGHSH and LQKENI. The CDR3 has 12 amino acids. Between the trimmed V and J ends, which lost 3 bases and 5 bases, there was a span of 8 bases. This CDR3 is CASSPSLHEQYF. CDR3 nucleotides: TGTGCCAGCTCACCGAGCCTCCACGAGCAGTACTTC.

V and J are TRBV19 and TRBJ1-2; D is unclear. Trimming cost V 5 bases and J 0 bases, with 7 bases left between them. This CDR3 spans 13 amino acids. Germline V CDR1 and CDR2: LNHDA, SQIVND (reference sequence). The CDR3 is CASSREANYGYTF. CDR3 in DNA: TGTGCCAGTAGTCGCGAGGCTAACTATGGCTACACCTTC. The full variable domain, completed using reference TRBV19 and TRBJ1-2, is DGGITQSPKYLFRKEGQNVTLSCEQNLNHDAMYWYRQDPGQGLRLIYYSQIVNDFQKGDIAEGYSVSREKKESFPLTVTSAQKNPTAFYLCASSREANYGYTFGSGTRLTVV.

In its sample, this clone was seen a few times. The chain joins TRBV28 to TRBJ2-7, with 9 bases matching TRBD1. Germline assignment: CDR1 MDHEN and CDR2 SYDVKM. This CDR3 comprises 14 residues. The J segment lost 6 bases and the V segment lost 7 bases, leaving 10 bases of the junction unmatched. CDR3 bases: TGTGCCAGCACCCTCTCGGGGACAGGGCGCGAGCAGTACTTC. It translates to CASTLSGTGREQYF.

This clone was recorded a few times. The chain carries TRBV6-6 and TRBJ2-7; 8 nucleotides agree with TRBD1. The trim removed 6 bases at V and 2 bases at J, leaving 6 bases unmatched. Germline V lookup: CDR1 MNHNY, CDR2 SVGAGI (reference sequence). The CDR3 covers 14 residues. In DNA, the CDR3 is TGTGCCAGCAGCCAGACAGGGGAACCCTACGAGCAGTACTTC. It codes for CASSQTGEPYEQYF.

A remark on this clone: Other DNA sequences in this sample translate to the same CDR3. This chain connects TRBV30 to TRBJ2-7; 10 nucleotides agree with TRBD2. Germline CDR1 and CDR2: GTSNPN and SVGIG (reference sequence). Losses at the gene ends were 4 bases for V and 3 bases for J; bases not matched to a gene: 0. The CDR3 is 12 amino acids. CDR3 residues: CAWTSGGYEQYF. The DNA of the CDR3 is TGTGCCTGGACTAGCGGGGGCTACGAGCAGTACTTC.

The J gene is TRBJ2-2, the V gene TRBV4-1; D perhaps matches TRBD2 (6 bases). Trimming removed 6 bases from V and 7 bases from J, with 18 bases in between. CDR1 MGHRA and CDR2 YSYEKL come from the germline V gene. The CDR3 contains 15 residues. The CDR3 DNA reads as TGCGCCAGCAGGCCGGAGGGCGGACAATTCGGGGAGCTGTTTTTT. Its translation is CASRPEGGQFGELFF.

V is TRBV7-9 and J is TRBJ2-2; the match to TRBD2 covers 8 bases. V lost 1 base, J lost 1 base, and 2 bases stayed unmatched. CDR1 is SEHNR, CDR2 FQNEAQ, per germline (reference sequence). CDR3 length equals 16 residues. CDR3 residues: CASSLGSGVNTGELFF. CDR3 in DNA: TGTGCCAGCAGCTTAGGTAGCGGGGTGAACACCGGGGAGCTGTTTTTT.

The V gene is TRBV28, the J gene TRBJ2-4, with 8 bases identical to TRBD2. The CDR3 totals 19 residues. The V segment lost 4 bases and the J segment 3 bases; nucleotides outside the gene matches: 17. Germline V gives CDR1 MDHEN, CDR2 SYDVKM. The CDR3 region is CASSSPSFGGRSRKNIQYF. The DNA of the CDR3 is TGTGCCAGCAGTTCTCCGTCCTTTGGCGGGAGGTCGCGCAAAAACATTCAGTACTTC.

This clone was detected a few times. A read error may produce the germline difference seen at one junction end. The chain uses TRBV7-2 and TRBJ2-7; D remains unclear. This CDR3 has 15 residues. The germline CDR1 and CDR2 sequences are SGHTA and FQGNSA. The CDR3 loop is CASSIEASHSYEQCF. The CDR3 DNA is TGTGCCAGCAGCATAGAAGCCTCCCATTCCTACGAGCAGTGCTTC. Complete variable domain (other parts from reference TRBV7-2 and TRBJ2-7): GAGVSQSPSNKVTEKGKDVELRCDPISGHTALYWYRQSLGQGLEFLIYFQGNSAPDKSGLPSDRFSAERTGGSVSTLTIQRTQQEDSAVYLCASSIEASHSYEQCFGPGTRLTVT.

In this sample, this clone turned up a few times. The same CDR3 is also encoded by other DNA sequences in this sample. The V and J genes are TRBV30 and TRBJ1-5; D is unclear. This CDR3 comprises 13 residues. From germline, CDR1 is GTSNPN and CDR2 SVGIG (reference sequence). V dropped 5 bases and J dropped 2 bases, with 10 bases sitting between them. CDR3 in amino acids: CAWAAGGNQPQHF. The CDR3 DNA follows: TGTGCCTGGGCGGCGGGTGGCAATCAGCCCCAGCATTTT.

Concerning this clone: Only one base separates this from a far larger clonotype, so it likely reflects a read error. Other nucleotide sequences from this sample produce the same CDR3. As DNA, the CDR3 is TGTGCCAGCAGCCTAGCGGGAGGGTACAATGAGCAGTTCTTC. It is translated as CASSLAGGYNEQFF. V gene TRBV7-2 combines with J gene TRBJ2-1, with 12 bases aligning to TRBD2. CDR1 is SGHTA, CDR2 FQGNSA, per germline. This CDR3 has 14 residues.

V is TRBV6-6 and J is TRBJ2-1; 8 nucleotides agree with TRBD1. The germline V gene encodes CDR1 MNHNY and CDR2 SVGAGI (reference sequence). The CDR3 covers 14 residues. Trimming took 5 bases from V and 2 from J; bases not matched to a gene: 2. The CDR3 region has the DNA TGTGCCAGCAGTCAGGACAGGGCCTACAATGAGCAGTTCTTC. The encoded protein is CASSQDRAYNEQFF.

V is TRBV5-1 and J is TRBJ1-2, with D unresolved. Germline assignment: CDR1 SGHRS and CDR2 YFSETQ. The V end lost 0 bases, the J end lost 4 bases, and 7 bases lay between the germline ends. The CDR3 runs to 13 residues. DNA of the CDR3: TGCGCCAGCAGCTTGGAGACAACCTATGGCTACACCTTC. This encodes CASSLETTYGYTF.